Presented here are 5 T cell receptor beta chains from one specimen sequenced in a study of blood T cell repertoires in COVID-19. The protocol was immunoSEQ multiplex PCR, while the TCRdb copy is restricted to in-frame clones and leaves out a portion. The sample consists of almost 55,000 clones, about nine tenths of them appearing once. The sequenced material came from peripheral blood. These receptors all stem from a human donor in a cohort sampled during active COVID-19.

This chain joins TRBV29-1 and TRBJ2-7; TRBD1 agrees at 7 bases. This CDR3 spans 13 amino acids. Germline trimming cut 3 bases from V and 4 bases from J; bases unmatched to any gene: 6. Germline CDR1 is SQVTM and CDR2 is ANQGSEA. CDR3 DNA: TGCAGCGTTGATGGGGACAGCGGTTACGAGCAGTACTTC. It encodes CSVDGDSGYEQYF.

This clone was detected only once. The chain recombines TRBV7-6 with TRBJ1-4; 7 nucleotides agree with TRBD1. CDR3 length: 15 amino acids. Germline V gene lookup returns CDR1 SGHVS and CDR2 FNYEAQ. The V and J ends lost 5 bases and 3 bases, in that order; junction bases with no gene match: 6. Here the CDR3 DNA reads TGTGCCAGCAGCAAGACCGGGACAGCTAATGAAAAACTGTTTTTT. It encodes CASSKTGTANEKLFF.

The chain links TRBV2 to TRBJ1-2, with TRBD1 identical over 7 bases. The germline CDR1 and CDR2 sequences are SNHLY and FYNNEI. The CDR3 runs 14 residues. J lost 3 bases, V lost 6 bases, and 7 bases had no gene match. The CDR3 is CASRNRGADYGYTF. CDR3 DNA: TGTGCCAGCAGAAACAGGGGCGCTGACTATGGCTACACCTTC. The full variable domain, with the rest looked up from reference TRBV2 and TRBJ1-2, is EPEVTQTPSHQVTQMGQEVILRCVPISNHLYFYWYRQILGQKVEFLVSFYNNEISEKSEIFDDQFSVERPDGSNFTLKIRSTKLEDSAMYFCASRNRGADYGYTFGSGTRLTVV.

CDR3 bases: TGTGCCAGCAGCCAACTTAGCGGGGGGGCCGTCCACGAGCAGTACTTC. Its protein product is CASSQLSGGAVHEQYF. J is TRBJ2-7 and V is TRBV3-1 (or the pseudogene TRBV3-2); 11 nucleotides align to TRBD2. V lost 2 bases to trimming and J lost 5 bases; unmatched junction nucleotides: 8. From germline, CDR1 is LGHDT and CDR2 YNNKEL (reference sequence). CDR3 length equals 16 residues.

The chain carries TRBV3-1 (or the pseudogene TRBV3-2) and TRBJ2-5, with no clear D. With 0 bases removed from V and 5 bases from J, the gap between germline ends came to 13 bases. The CDR3 has 15 amino acids. Germline V gene data show CDR1 as LGHDT and CDR2 as YNNKEL (reference sequence). Here the CDR3 reads CASSQEGEVWETQYF. For the CDR3, the DNA is TGTGCCAGCAGCCAAGAAGGAGAGGTCTGGGAGACCCAGTACTTC.